These 30 T cell receptor beta chains originate from one sample sequenced in a study of T cells in localized non-small cell lung cancer (dated by TCRdb to 2020 to 2022). The library relied on the immunoSEQ multiplex PCR assay. TCRdb obtained this table from immuneACCESS and retained in-frame rearrangements with V and J assigned. These tables miss some clones; where compared with another copy, unresolved V genes account for less than half of the shortfall, and the remainder is unexplained. Here the sample has approximately 8,300 clones; roughly 91% occur a single time. The ten largest clonotypes hold 2.4% of the sample. The material was peripheral blood, obtained before any cancer treatment. The receptors here all came from a female donor older than 55 with stage II squamous cell lung carcinoma.

This clone was observed a few times. The chain combines TRBV19 with TRBJ1-5; TRBD1 matches 8 bases. V was pared by 3 bases and J by 5 bases, with 6 bases of the junction left unmatched. This CDR3 is 15 amino acids long. Germline V gene data show CDR1 as LNHDA and CDR2 as SQIVND (reference sequence). For the CDR3, the DNA is TGTGCCAGTAGTATGAATGGCAGGGGGCATCAGCCCCAGCATTTT. It codes for CASSMNGRGHQPQHF. The whole variable domain, remainder taken from reference TRBV19 and TRBJ1-5, is DGGITQSPKYLFRKEGQNVTLSCEQNLNHDAMYWYRQDPGQGLRLIYYSQIVNDFQKGDIAEGYSVSREKKESFPLTVTSAQKNPTAFYLCASSMNGRGHQPQHFGDGTRLSIL.

DNA of the CDR3: TGTGCCAGCGCCCTTGGAAACACCATATATTTT. This codes for CASALGNTIYF. This chain links TRBV5-6 with TRBJ1-3; D is unresolved. CDR3 length: 11 amino acids. The ends were cut back, 7 bases at V and 3 bases at J, with 5 bases in the middle. The germline gives CDR1 SGHDT, CDR2 YYEEEE.

This chain joins TRBV10-3 and TRBJ1-1; D possibly corresponds to TRBD1 (5 bases). The V and J ends lost 2 bases and 1 base respectively, with 14 bases between them. The CDR3 sequence is 16 residues long. Germline V gives CDR1 ENHRY, CDR2 SYGVKD. The CDR3 DNA sequence: TGTGCCATCAGTGAGGGTAGGGGCGCGGGGAACACTGAAGCTTTCTTT. Its protein is CAISEGRGAGNTEAFF.

The V call is TRBV7-6, the J call TRBJ1-3; tentative D call: TRBD1 (5 bases). The germline gives CDR1 SGHVS, CDR2 FNYEAQ. Trimming shortened V by 1 base and J by 4 bases, and 8 bases separated the two germline ends. CDR3 size: 14 residues. In DNA, the CDR3 is TGTGCCAGCAGCTTAGGTACAGGAGGAAACACCATATATTTT. Residues: CASSLGTGGNTIYF.

This chain joins TRBV18 and TRBJ1-1; 12 nucleotides align to TRBD1. Trimming cost V 4 bases and J 11 bases; bases outside gene matches: 5. Germline V lookup: CDR1 KGHSH, CDR2 LQKENI. There are 13 residues in the CDR3. The CDR3 sequence: CASSQGQGANAFF. CDR3 coding DNA: TGTGCCAGCTCACAGGGACAGGGGGCTAATGCTTTCTTT.

The chain has TRBV4-1 and TRBJ2-7; D possibly corresponds to TRBD1 (5 bases). The V gene lost 3 bases and the J gene lost 0 bases, with 12 bases spanning the gap. CDR1 and CDR2 (germline): MGHRA, YSYEKL. CDR3 length: 15 residues. The CDR3 nucleotides read TGCGCCAGCAGCCAGGGGCCAGGAGTCTCCTACGAGCAGTACTTC. Translated: CASSQGPGVSYEQYF.

This rearrangement joins TRBV11-2 to TRBJ1-1; D might be TRBD1 (5 bases). The CDR3 is made up of 14 amino acids. V was shortened by 6 bases and J by 1 base, with 12 bases between the two germline ends. Germline CDR1 reads SGHAT; CDR2 reads FQNNGV. The CDR3 DNA is TGTGCCAGCAGGACGGACGGGGGGAACACTGAAGCTTTCTTT. The encoded protein is CASRTDGGNTEAFF.

The V gene is TRBV19, the J gene TRBJ2-4, with D tentatively TRBD1 (5 bases). Trimming took off 3 bases at V and 0 bases at J, with 12 bases between the two ends. CDR3 length: 16 amino acids. Germline values: CDR1 LNHDA, CDR2 SQIVND (reference sequence). The CDR3 spells CASSIGATQAKNIQYF. In DNA form, the CDR3 reads TGTGCCAGTAGTATTGGGGCCACCCAAGCCAAAAACATTCAGTACTTC.

J is TRBJ1-2 and V is TRBV28; the match to TRBD1 covers 11 bases. This CDR3 spans 13 amino acids. From germline, CDR1 is MDHEN and CDR2 SYDVKM. Germline trimming cut 4 bases from V and 8 bases from J; bases unmatched to any gene: 3. The DNA for the CDR3 is TGTGCCAGCAGTTCGGGACAGGGGGGCGGCTACACCTTC. Translating gives CASSSGQGGGYTF.

V usage is TRBV4-1 and J usage is TRBJ2-5, with D possibly being TRBD2 (5 bases). Germline CDR1 reads MGHRA; CDR2 reads YSYEKL. The germline V and J ends were trimmed by 0 bases and 7 bases, with 12 bases remaining between them. The CDR3 has 14 amino acids. DNA for the CDR3: TGCGCCAGCAGCCAAGATCCGGGATTGGGGACCCAGTACTTC. Its protein is CASSQDPGLGTQYF.

This rearrangement joins TRBV10-3 to TRBJ1-2; D may be TRBD1 (5 bases). The CDR3 consists of 13 residues. V lost 4 bases, J lost 6 bases, and 12 bases lay in between. Germline values: CDR1 ENHRY, CDR2 SYGVKD. CDR3 sequence reads: CAISVSRVDGYTF. The CDR3 DNA is TGTGCCATCAGTGTTTCCAGGGTAGATGGCTACACCTTC.

The CDR3, as DNA: TGTGCCAGCAGCTCTCCCGGACTAGCGGGGGGTCGAAATGAGCAGTTCTTC. Protein sequence: CASSSPGLAGGRNEQFF. The rearrangement joins TRBV7-9 to TRBJ2-1, with 14 bases matching TRBD2. CDR3 length: 17 residues. J lost 7 bases, V lost 4 bases, and 9 bases had no gene match. CDR1 is SEHNR and CDR2 is FQNEAQ in the germline V gene (reference sequence).

This chain links TRBV30 with TRBJ2-2; D perhaps matches TRBD1 (5 bases). Trimming removed 2 bases from V and 5 bases from J, with 12 bases in between. CDR3 length: 14 amino acids. Germline V gene sequence: CDR1 GTSNPN, CDR2 SVGIG (reference sequence). Here the CDR3 reads CAWSSRGRTGELFF. The CDR3 DNA follows: TGTGCCTGGAGTTCAAGGGGCAGGACCGGGGAGCTGTTTTTT.

The chain has TRBV28 and TRBJ1-4; D is possibly TRBD1 (6 bases). This CDR3 has 14 amino acids. Germline CDR1 MDHEN, CDR2 SYDVKM. Trimming cost V 5 bases and J 3 bases, with 10 bases left between them. The DNA for the CDR3 is TGTGCCAGCAGTGTTAGGGGGGCTAATGAAAAACTGTTTTTT. Its protein product is CASSVRGANEKLFF.

In this sample, this clone turned up once. The chain has TRBV6-1 and TRBJ1-4; 7 bases map to TRBD1. V lost 3 bases, J lost 8 bases, and 12 bases stayed unmatched. CDR1 is MNHNS and CDR2 is SASEGT in the germline V gene. The CDR3 consists of 16 residues. CDR3 protein: CASSEVIGGGLEKLFF. The CDR3 DNA is TGTGCCAGCAGTGAGGTCATTGGAGGGGGCTTAGAAAAACTGTTTTTT.

This chain links TRBV25-1 with TRBJ1-6, with D unresolved. Trimming shortened V by 1 base and J by 8 bases, and 3 bases separated the two germline ends. Germline V gives CDR1 MGHDK, CDR2 SYGVNS. The CDR3 covers 12 residues. The chain's CDR3 is CASSELYSPLHF. The CDR3 DNA sequence: TGTGCCAGCAGTGAATTGTATTCACCCCTCCACTTT.

The rearrangement joins TRBV6-1 to TRBJ2-2; D might be TRBD1 (6 bases). Trimming took 9 bases from V and 2 from J, leaving 16 bases between them. Germline V lookup: CDR1 MNHNS, CDR2 SASEGT. The CDR3 runs to 15 residues. The CDR3: CASDRSPLNTGELFF. CDR3 nucleotides: TGTGCCAGTGACAGGTCCCCCTTAAACACCGGGGAGCTGTTTTTT.

The V gene is TRBV6-5, the J gene TRBJ2-1; 10 nucleotides match TRBD1. Germline CDR1 and CDR2: MNHEY and SVGAGI. The CDR3 is 15 residues long. The V and J ends lost 5 bases and 8 bases, in that order; junction bases with no gene match: 9. The CDR3 nucleotides are TGTGCCAGCAGTACCCCGGGACAGGGGAAGGATGAGCAGTTCTTC. Translation: CASSTPGQGKDEQFF.

The chain carries TRBV12-2 and TRBJ2-4; the tabulated D call, TRBD2, remains unverified against the DNA. TRBV12-2 is recorded as a pseudogene. This CDR3 has 18 residues. As DNA, the CDR3 is TGTGCAAGTCGCTTAGAACTAGCGGGAATTGAGTCCAAAAACATTCAGTACTTC. It codes for CASRLELAGIESKNIQYF.

V is TRBV29-1 and J is TRBJ2-7, with no clear D. Trimming left V 4 bases short and J 6 bases short, with 10 bases between. This CDR3 has 11 residues. Germline CDR1 is SQVTM and CDR2 is ANQGSEA. The CDR3 here is CSVVIDREQYV. Here the CDR3 DNA reads TGCAGCGTTGTAATTGACCGCGAGCAGTACGTC.

The chain employs TRBV5-1 and TRBJ1-5; D is unresolved. V was trimmed by 4 bases and J by 1 base, leaving 12 bases between them. The CDR3 length is 15 residues. Germline values: CDR1 SGHRS, CDR2 YFSETQ. This chain's CDR3 is CASSPDGGSNQPQHF. Here the CDR3 DNA reads TGCGCCAGCAGCCCTGACGGAGGCAGCAATCAGCCCCAGCATTTT.

V and J are TRBV10-1 and TRBJ2-6, with a tentative D call TRBD2 (6 bases). Germline assignment: CDR1 WNHNN and CDR2 SYGVQD (reference sequence). Trimming removed 4 bases from V and 1 base from J, with 14 bases in between. The CDR3 covers 17 residues. The CDR3 sequence: CASSAGTLISGANVLTF. CDR3 bases: TGCGCCAGCAGTGCCGGGACTTTGATTTCTGGGGCCAACGTCCTGACTTTC.

The rearrangement uses TRBV29-1 and TRBJ1-2; D might be TRBD1 (5 bases). The CDR3 consists of 13 residues. Germline-derived CDR1 and CDR2 are SQVTM and ANQGSEA. The ends were cut back, 0 bases at V and 8 bases at J, with 13 bases in the middle. The CDR3 protein is CSVEEEGVGGYTF. The CDR3 DNA sequence: TGCAGCGTTGAAGAGGAAGGGGTGGGAGGCTACACCTTC.

CDR3 coding DNA: TGTGCCAGCAGTCTGACAGGAGAGCAGGGCTACACCTTC. Translated, it gives CASSLTGEQGYTF. The chain recombines TRBV27 with TRBJ1-2; TRBD1 might be the D (6 bases). V lost 5 bases and J 8 bases, leaving 15 bases between the germline ends. Germline V gives CDR1 MNHEY, CDR2 SMNVEV (reference sequence). CDR3 length: 13 amino acids.

J is TRBJ2-7 and V is TRBV27; weak D call: TRBD2 (5 bases). Trimming pared 11 bases from V and 2 bases from J, leaving 13 bases between. Germline V CDR1 and CDR2: MNHEY, SMNVEV (reference sequence). The CDR3 extends over 12 amino acids. The CDR3 loop reads CAAGRDTYEQYF. For the CDR3, the DNA is TGTGCCGCAGGCCGGGATACCTACGAGCAGTACTTC.

The chain carries TRBV28 and TRBJ2-2; D is uncertain. CDR1 MDHEN and CDR2 SYDVKM come from the germline V gene. The V end was cut by 5 bases, the J end by 5 bases, with 15 bases between. The CDR3 is 15 residues long. The CDR3 loop is CASSPTRTFTGELFF. CDR3 sequence (DNA): TGTGCCAGCAGTCCGACCAGAACCTTTACCGGGGAGCTGTTTTTT. The full variable domain, its missing parts supplied by reference TRBV28 and TRBJ2-2, is DVKVTQSSRYLVKRTGEKVFLECVQDMDHENMFWYRQDPGLGLRLIYFSYDVKMKEKGDIPEGYSVSREKKERFSLILESASTNQTSMYLCASSPTRTFTGELFFGEGSRLTVL.

The chain is built from TRBV5-1 and TRBJ1-1, with TRBD1 identical over 9 bases. Germline CDR1 reads SGHRS; CDR2 reads YFSETQ. Trimming at V came to 3 bases and at J to 4 bases, leaving 7 bases not matched to a gene. CDR3 size: 15 residues. CDR3 residues: CASSWSTGGTTEAFF. DNA for the CDR3: TGCGCCAGCAGCTGGTCTACAGGGGGCACCACTGAAGCTTTCTTT.

The chain combines TRBV21-1 with TRBJ1-5; the table gives TRBD1 as D, unverified against the DNA. TRBV21-1 is flagged as a pseudogene. CDR3 length: 16 residues. CDR3 loop: CASSKWDRGGHQPQHF. CDR3 DNA sequence: TGTGCCAGCAGCAAATGGGACAGGGGTGGGCATCAGCCCCAGCATTTT.

The V and J genes are TRBV19 and TRBJ2-7, with D unresolved. CDR1 is LNHDA, CDR2 SQIVND, per germline (reference sequence). The CDR3 extends over 15 amino acids. V was trimmed by 4 bases and J by 3 bases, leaving 16 bases between them. The CDR3 nucleotides are TGTGCCAGTAGTACCCGTCACCGAAAGGGCTACGAGCAGTACTTC. Encoded protein: CASSTRHRKGYEQYF. Looking up the rest from reference TRBV19 and TRBJ2-7 gives the full variable domain: DGGITQSPKYLFRKEGQNVTLSCEQNLNHDAMYWYRQDPGQGLRLIYYSQIVNDFQKGDIAEGYSVSREKKESFPLTVTSAQKNPTAFYLCASSTRHRKGYEQYFGPGTRLTVT.

CDR3 sequence reads: CASSVGVAGGIGEKLFF. The CDR3 DNA follows: TGTGCCAGCAGCGTAGGTGTAGCGGGAGGGATCGGCGAAAAACTGTTTTTT. The chain has TRBV9 and TRBJ1-4; D gene uncertain. The V gene lost 0 bases and the J gene lost 8 bases, with 20 bases spanning the gap. CDR1 and CDR2 (germline): SGDLS, YYNGEE. CDR3 length: 17 amino acids.